This T cell receptor beta chain was observed in a study of shared clonotypes between healthy human individuals. Worth noting for this clone: What it binds is unknown.

General study findings and limits: Donors were few, which limited the genetic and exposure-history diversity represented.

Between the trimmed V and J ends, which lost 3 bases and 4 bases, there was a span of 13 bases. This CDR3 comprises 14 residues. Germline V lookup: CDR1 LNHDA, CDR2 SQIVND (reference sequence). Clones were read by immunoSEQ multiplex PCR, and TCRdb kept only the in-frame ones, dropping some. The sample has 450,000 to 600,000 clones, 60% to 85% seen once. This sequence was found in a woman in her thirties or forties in good health. Some clones in this sample may be carry-over from other donors' samples. The rearrangement links TRBV19 to TRBJ2-7; D is possibly TRBD2 (5 bases). What was sequenced was PBMCs. For the CDR3, the DNA is TGTGCCAGTAGTATTACCGGGATGGAATACGAGCAGTACTTC. Translation gives CASSITGMEYEQYF. Complete variable domain (other parts from reference TRBV19 and TRBJ2-7): DGGITQSPKYLFRKEGQNVTLSCEQNLNHDAMYWYRQDPGQGLRLIYYSQIVNDFQKGDIAEGYSVSREKKESFPLTVTSAQKNPTAFYLCASSITGMEYEQYFGPGTRLTVT.